Shown below are 7 T cell receptor beta chains from a single sample sequenced in a study of blood T cell repertoires in COVID-19. Generated by immunoSEQ multiplex PCR, the TCRdb table keeps only in-frame clones and is missing some. This sample has under 200,000 clones, with over 70% found just once. The sample comprised peripheral blood. The receptors stem from a man aged 65-85 years with acute or convalescent COVID-19.

This clone appeared once. J is TRBJ2-2 and V is TRBV5-6; 7 positions match TRBD1. This CDR3 is built from 16 residues. V lost 4 bases to trimming and J lost 2 bases; unmatched junction nucleotides: 8. CDR1 and CDR2 from the germline V gene are SGHDT and YYEEEE. The CDR3 here is CASSISGTANTGELFF. Here the CDR3 DNA reads TGTGCCAGCAGCATATCAGGGACAGCTAACACCGGGGAGCTGTTTTTT.

The chain links TRBV2 to TRBJ2-2; no definite D call. Deletions cut 7 bases from V and 3 bases from J, with 9 bases between. CDR3 size: 13 residues. Germline V gives CDR1 SNHLY, CDR2 FYNNEI. Written as DNA, the CDR3 is TGTGCCAGCATGTTCAGTTACACCGGGGAGCTGTTTTTT. It is translated as CASMFSYTGELFF.

The chain links TRBV21-1 to TRBJ2-2; the D call of TRBD1 is as the table states it, not checked on the DNA. TRBV21-1 is noted as a pseudogene. The CDR3 length is 17 residues. CDR3 nucleotides: TGTGCCAGCAGCAAAGACAGGACGGGCGGCAACACCGGGGAGCTGTTTTTT. Encoded protein: CASSKDRTGGNTGELFF.

V is TRBV7-9 and J is TRBJ1-1; D gene unclear. Deletions cut 1 base from V and 10 bases from J, with 10 bases between. The CDR3 has 12 amino acids. Germline values: CDR1 SEHNR, CDR2 FQNEAQ (reference sequence). The chain's CDR3 is CASSLGGLSAFF. CDR3 in DNA: TGTGCCAGCAGCTTAGGCGGCTTATCAGCTTTCTTT.

The rearrangement links TRBV28 to TRBJ2-7; 7 bases match TRBD2. The CDR3 sequence is 14 residues long. Germline V lookup: CDR1 MDHEN, CDR2 SYDVKM. Unmatched junction bases numbered 6, after V lost 7 bases and J lost 0 bases. CDR3 sequence: CASNLGGSSYEQYF. DNA for the CDR3: TGTGCCAGCAACTTGGGGGGGAGCTCCTACGAGCAGTACTTC.

This clone was counted only a few times. V gene TRBV7-9 combines with J gene TRBJ2-1, with D tentatively TRBD2 (6 bases). From germline, CDR1 is SEHNR and CDR2 FQNEAQ (reference sequence). V gave up 4 bases and J gave up 8 bases, with 15 bases separating them. The CDR3 contains 14 residues. Here the CDR3 reads CASSSSGFGDEQFF. CDR3 bases: TGTGCCAGCAGCTCCAGCGGGTTTGGTGATGAGCAGTTCTTC.

The CDR3 here is CASIGSGVAAFF. Here the CDR3 DNA reads TGTGCCAGCATTGGATCGGGGGTTGCAGCTTTCTTT. The chain is built from TRBV28 and TRBJ1-1; tentative D call: TRBD1 (5 bases). The CDR3 has 12 amino acids. The V gene's germline CDR1 is MDHEN and CDR2 SYDVKM. The V gene lost 7 bases and the J gene lost 10 bases, with 16 bases spanning the gap.